A selection of T cell receptor beta chains follows, all from one sample in a study of regulatory T cells in long-lasting Graves disease. TCRdb analysed the multiplex PCR reads with MiXCR anew, one entry per CDR3 protein. The sample has 700,000 or so distinct CDR3 sequences; 25% to 35% are singletons. Here the sequenced sample was peripheral blood mononuclear cells (PBMCs), taken when the disease was refractory, from a patient treated with antithyroid drugs. The receptors were sampled from a female donor with Graves disease. Each CDR3 is given with its conserved first and last residue. D genes are given only for firm matches. Rows give clone size only sometimes, using once, few, many, or a class for an expanded clone.

D,size,J,V,DNA,CDR3
NA,NA,TRBJ1-4,TRBV10-3,TGTGCCATCAGCAATATGGGTAATGAAAAACTGTTTTTT,CAISNMGNEKLFF
NA,NA,TRBJ1-1,TRBV19,TGTGCCAGTAGTATGGGTTTTGAGAGGGCCTTGAACACTGAAGCTTTCTTT,CASSMGFERALNTEAFF
NA,once,TRBJ1-5,TRBV5-5,TGTGCCAGCAGCCAAACAGGGAGGATTAGCAATCAGCCCCAGCATTTT,CASSQTGRISNQPQHF
NA,few,TRBJ2-7,TRBV19,TGTGCCAGTAGTACCGGGGACTCCGAGCAGTACTTC,CASSTGDSEQYF
NA,NA,TRBJ1-2,TRBV19,TGTGCCAGTAGTATCAGGCAGGGCCCGGAAGGCTATGGCTACACCTTC,CASSIRQGPEGYGYTF
NA,many,TRBJ2-1,TRBV2,TGTGCCAGCAGTCTGACTCCAAGCTCCTACAATGAGCAGTTCTTC,CASSLTPSSYNEQFF
NA,few,TRBJ2-5,TRBV11-2,TGTGCCAGCAGCAGGGAGTACCAAGAGACCCAGTACTTC,CASSREYQETQYF
NA,many,TRBJ2-7,TRBV28,TGTGCCAGCAGCTTTGAGGGCTACGAGCAGTACTTC,CASSFEGYEQYF
NA,once,TRBJ2-3,TRBV6-5,TGTGCCAGCAGTTCATATCCAGATACGCAGTATTTT,CASSSYPDTQYF
NA,NA,TRBJ1-4,TRBV29-1,TGCAGCGTTGTTAGCGGCACGAATGAAAAACTGTTTTTT,CSVVSGTNEKLFF
NA,few,TRBJ1-1,TRBV5-1,TGCGCCAGCAGCCAACAGGCCGGAATAACTAAAGCTTTCTTT,CASSQQAGITKAFF
NA,few,TRBJ1-1,TRBV7-2,TGTGCCAGCAGCTTGCCAGGCAGGACGAACACTGAAGCTTTCTTT,CASSLPGRTNTEAFF
TRBD1,NA,TRBJ2-3,TRBV6-2/TRBV6-3,TGTGCCAGCAGTCATGACAGGGACCGGGATACGCAGTATTTT,CASSHDRDRDTQYF
TRBD2,few,TRBJ2-7,TRBV27,TGTGCCAGCAGCTCACTAGCGGGAGGCGGCGAGCAGTACTTC,CASSSLAGGGEQYF
NA,few,TRBJ2-7,TRBV11-2,TGTGCCAGCAGCTCACTCGGGCGGGACAACCCCTACGAGCAATACTTC,CASSSLGRDNPYEQYF
NA,NA,TRBJ1-6,TRBV6-4,NA,CASSSSGGAGSPLHF
TRBD1,many,TRBJ1-5,TRBV6-1,TGTGCCAGCATCAGGGGGGATAGCAATCAGCCCCAGCATTTT,CASIRGDSNQPQHF
NA,NA,TRBJ2-4,TRBV2,TGTGCCAGCAGGGACACAGAGACCAAAAACATTCAGTACTTC,CASRDTETKNIQYF
NA,few,TRBJ1-1,TRBV27,TGTGCCAGCAGTCACGTAAACACTGAAGCTTTCTTT,CASSHVNTEAFF
NA,NA,TRBJ1-6,TRBV6-1,TGTGCCAGCAGTAGTCTAAGGATTGGCGGAAGCTCCTATAATTCACCCCTCCACTTT,CASSSLRIGGSSYNSPLHF
TRBD1,many,TRBJ1-2,TRBV12-3/TRBV12-4,TGTGCCAGCAGTGACAGGGGTACTGGCTACACCTTC,CASSDRGTGYTF
TRBD1,NA,TRBJ1-2,TRBV19,TGTGCCAGTACCCCCAGGGGGTATGGCTACACCTTC,CASTPRGYGYTF
NA,NA,TRBJ2-2,TRBV10-3,TGTGCCATCAGGAGGACAGTGGGCGGCACCGGGGAGCTGTTTTTT,CAIRRTVGGTGELFF
NA,NA,TRBJ2-1,TRBV7-9,TGTGCCAGCAGCTTTGAGAACAATGAGCAGTTCTTC,CASSFENNEQFF
NA,few,TRBJ2-7,TRBV28,TGTGCCAGCAGTACGACTAGTCCTCACGAGCAGTACTTC,CASSTTSPHEQYF
TRBD2,few,TRBJ2-7,TRBV9,TGTGCCAGCAGCAGAGGGGCTAGCGGGAGCTACGAGCAGTACTTC,CASSRGASGSYEQYF
TRBD1,once,TRBJ2-5,TRBV6-9,TGTGCCAGCAGTTTCCACCGGACAGGGCGGGAGACCCAGTACTTC,CASSFHRTGRETQYF
NA,many,TRBJ1-2,TRBV6-1,TGTGCCAGCAGTCCTCAGGGTTTTGGGTATGGCTACACCTTC,CASSPQGFGYGYTF
NA,many,TRBJ1-5,TRBV12-3/TRBV12-4,TGTGCCAGCAGTTTAGGGCAGCAGCCCCAGCATTTT,CASSLGQQPQHF
TRBD1,many,TRBJ1-5,TRBV12-3/TRBV12-4,TGTGCCAGCAGTGCAGCTGGGACAGGCGATCAGCCCCAGCATTTT,CASSAAGTGDQPQHF
TRBD1,NA,TRBJ1-6,TRBV27,TGTGCCAGCAGTTCAACCGGGACAGGCCGAAATTCACCCCTCCACTTT,CASSSTGTGRNSPLHF
NA,few,TRBJ1-2,TRBV30,TGTGCCTGGAGTGTATCAGAGAACTATGGCTACACCTTC,CAWSVSENYGYTF
TRBD1,NA,TRBJ2-2,TRBV29-1,TGCAGCGTTGGCGGACAGGGTAGGACCGGGGAGCTGTTTTTT,CSVGGQGRTGELFF
TRBD2,few,TRBJ2-5,TRBV12-5,TGTGCTAGTGGTTTAGCGGGAGGGCCCGGGGAGACCCAGTACTTC,CASGLAGGPGETQYF
TRBD1,NA,TRBJ1-2,TRBV30,TGTGCCCTTAGTAGGGGGCACTATGGCTACACCTTC,CALSRGHYGYTF
NA,NA,TRBJ1-5,TRBV6-5,TGTGCCAGCAGTTACCTAGACCGGAGTCAGCCCCAGCATTTT,CASSYLDRSQPQHF
NA,few,TRBJ2-7,TRBV7-3,TGTGCCAGCAGCTTAAGCGCGGGCCGGGAGCAGTACTTC,CASSLSAGREQYF
NA,NA,TRBJ1-2,TRBV14,TGTGCCAGCAGCCAAGATCGGGCGGAGCCGAACTATGACTACACCTTC,CASSQDRAEPNYDYTF
TRBD1,NA,TRBJ2-5,TRBV7-9,TGTGCCAGCAGCCCCAGGGACAGGGCAGAGACCCAGTACTTC,CASSPRDRAETQYF
NA,few,TRBJ1-5,TRBV19,TGTGCCAGTAGTCATACAATGGGGCGTAAACAGCCCCAGCATTTT,CASSHTMGRKQPQHF
NA,NA,TRBJ1-3,TRBV9,TGTGCCAGCAGCCAGAAAGCCTCTGGAAACACCATATATTTT,CASSQKASGNTIYF
NA,few,TRBJ1-1,TRBV27,TGTGCCAGCAGCATATCAAGGGTCATGAACACTGAAGCTTTCTTT,CASSISRVMNTEAFF